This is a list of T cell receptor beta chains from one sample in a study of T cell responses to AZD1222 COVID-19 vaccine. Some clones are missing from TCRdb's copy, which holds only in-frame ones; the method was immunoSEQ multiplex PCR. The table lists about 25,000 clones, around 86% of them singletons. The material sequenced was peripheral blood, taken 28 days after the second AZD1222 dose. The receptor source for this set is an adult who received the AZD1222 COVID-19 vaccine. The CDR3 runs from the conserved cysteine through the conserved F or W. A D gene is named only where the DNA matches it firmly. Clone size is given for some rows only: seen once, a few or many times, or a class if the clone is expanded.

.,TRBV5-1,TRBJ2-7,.,CASSWGIRDVAYEQYF,TGCGCCAGCAGCTGGGGGATCCGGGACGTAGCCTACGAGCAGTACTTC
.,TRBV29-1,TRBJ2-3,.,CSVQGGGIGTQYF,TGCAGCGTCCAAGGGGGGGGGATAGGTACGCAGTATTTT
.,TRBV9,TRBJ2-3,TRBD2,CASSSTSDPPVDTQYF,TGTGCCAGCAGCTCAACTAGCGACCCACCAGTAGATACGCAGTATTTT
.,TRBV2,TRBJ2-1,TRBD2,CASSALAGGVDEQFF,TGTGCCAGCAGTGCGCTAGCGGGAGGGGTTGATGAGCAGTTCTTC
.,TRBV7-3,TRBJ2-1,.,CASSSPFESNEQFF,TGTGCCAGCAGCTCCCCATTCGAGTCCAATGAGCAGTTCTTC
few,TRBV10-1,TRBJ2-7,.,CASSESLDSYEQYF,TGCGCCAGCAGTGAGTCATTGGACAGCTACGAGCAGTACTTC
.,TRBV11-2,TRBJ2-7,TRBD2,CASSLRVGASGSRRYEQYF,TGTGCCAGCAGCTTGAGGGTAGGGGCTAGCGGGAGTAGGCGCTACGAGCAGTACTTC
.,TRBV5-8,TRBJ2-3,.,CASSLAGTDTQYF,TGTGCCAGCAGCTTGGCTGGCACAGATACGCAGTATTTT
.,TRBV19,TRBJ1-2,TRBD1,CASSPRGGLGYTF,TGTGCCAGTAGCCCCAGGGGGGGCCTCGGCTACACCTTC
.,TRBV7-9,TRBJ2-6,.,CASSLFRSGANVLTF,TGTGCCAGCAGCCTTTTTCGCTCTGGGGCCAACGTCCTGACTTTC
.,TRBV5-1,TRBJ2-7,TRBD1,CASSVGQGDRQYF,TGCGCCAGCAGCGTCGGACAGGGTGATAGGCAGTACTTC
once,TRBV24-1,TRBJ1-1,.,CATSDRNTEAFF,TGTGCCACCAGTGACAGGAACACTGAAGCTTTCTTT
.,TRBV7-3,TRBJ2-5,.,CASSLSTRGETQYF,TGTGCCAGCAGCTTAAGTACGAGGGGGGAGACCCAGTACTTC
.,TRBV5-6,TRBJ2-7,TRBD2,CASRPQRESYEQYF,TGTGCCAGCAGACCCCAGCGGGAGTCCTACGAGCAGTACTTC
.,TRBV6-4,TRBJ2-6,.,CASSEGGGTGANVLTF,TGTGCCAGCAGTGAAGGAGGGGGAACTGGGGCCAACGTCCTGACTTTC